Below, one T cell receptor (beta chain) is given with its context. Its antigen is not identified. These data are taken from a study of a mutant IDH1 vaccine in newly diagnosed glioma. Whole-study context: Radiotherapy alone preceded vaccination by 4-6 weeks; alternatively, vaccination started with temozolomide cycles. The earlier regimen, radiotherapy, temozolomide, or both, was most often both.

Measured with immunoSEQ multiplex PCR; TCRdb has only the in-frame clones, and not every one. Of approximately 26,000 clones listed, roughly 80% were seen once; the top ten hold around 7.2%. Time point of the sample: week 5, during vaccination. In every dose of vaccine, 300 ug of mutant IDH1 20-mer peptide was given alongside topical imiquimod. V was cut by 2 bases and J by 4 bases, with 9 bases left in between. Germline assignment: CDR1 SGHNT and CDR2 YYREEE (reference sequence). This CDR3 contains 13 residues. Study outcomes and limitations: Among patients, around 95% showed immune responses induced by the vaccine.

The rearrangement joins TRBV5-4 to TRBJ1-2; weak D call: TRBD1 (6 bases). This TCR was recovered from a man in his forties with glioma. Some clones in this sample may be carry-over from other donors' samples. The sample consisted of PBMCs, taken from a glioma patient whose treatment included an IDH1 peptide vaccine. Here the CDR3 reads CASSFSRGYGYTF. CDR3 DNA sequence: TGTGCCAGCAGCTTTTCCAGGGGCTATGGCTACACCTTC. Looking up the rest from reference TRBV5-4 and TRBJ1-2 gives the full variable domain: ETGVTQSPTHLIKTRGQQVTLRCSSQSGHNTVSWYQQALGQGPQFIFQYYREEENGRGNFPPRFSGLQFPNYSSELNVNALELDDSALYLCASSFSRGYGYTFGSGTRLTVV.